These T cell receptor beta chains were read from a single sample in a study of blood T cells in healthy people across ages. TCRdb used MiXCR to reprocess the 5' RACE reads, holding one entry per CDR3 protein. The table lists around 1,000,000 distinct CDR3 sequences, around 27% of them singletons. The same data also contributed to another study, on T cells of mothers and their children.

The sequenced sample consisted of blood. These receptors came from a girl aged 2-10 years in good health. CDR3s include the opening cysteine and the closing phenylalanine or tryptophan. The D gene is left open where the match is weak. A clone size is listed for some rows: how often the clone was seen (once, few, many), or a class if it is expanded.

v_call	clone_size	d_call	j_call	cdr3_nt	cdr3_aa
TRBV29-1	-	-	TRBJ1-2	TGCAGCGCGTGGATAGGTCACAATAACTATGGCTACACCTTC	CSAWIGHNNYGYTF
TRBV11-3	few	TRBD1	TRBJ2-7	TGTGCCAGCAGCTCGCGGGACAGGGTAGACGACGAGCAGTACTTC	CASSSRDRVDDEQYF
TRBV11-2	few	TRBD1	TRBJ2-6	TGTGCCAGCAGCTTACTTTGGACAGGGACTGGGGCCAACGTCCTGACTTTC	CASSLLWTGTGANVLTF
TRBV27	-	-	TRBJ1-2	TGTGCCAGCAGTTCAGGGCCTACCTATGGCTACACCTTC	CASSSGPTYGYTF
TRBV29-1	few	TRBD2	TRBJ2-1	TGCAGCGTTGAATTTATGAGCGGGGTTTACAATGAGCAGTTCTTC	CSVEFMSGVYNEQFF
TRBV5-5	-	TRBD2	TRBJ2-4	TGTGCCAGCAGCTTGGCGGGACTAGCCAAAAACATTCGGTACTTC	CASSLAGLAKNIRYF
TRBV6-1	once	TRBD2	TRBJ2-5	TGTGCCAGCAGTTCCCCCAGCGGGGCCCAAGAGACCCAGTACTTC	CASSSPSGAQETQYF
TRBV6-5	-	-	TRBJ2-7	TGTGCCAGCAGTTACCTCGAGGGGGAGCAGTACTTC	CASSYLEGEQYF
TRBV5-1	few	-	TRBJ2-7	TGCGCCAGCAGCGAGCCGGGACCTAAGGACTCCTACGAGCAGTACTTC	CASSEPGPKDSYEQYF
TRBV3-1	-	TRBD1	TRBJ1-2	TGTGCCAGCAGCCAAGATGGGACAGTCTCCTATGGCTACACCTTC	CASSQDGTVSYGYTF
TRBV24-1	-	TRBD2	TRBJ2-1	TGTGCCACCAGTGATCCTAGCGGGGGGGACGGTGAGCAGTTCTTC	CATSDPSGGDGEQFF
TRBV28	many	-	TRBJ2-1	TGTGCCAGCAGTTTTAGGGGGTACAATGAGCAGTTCTTC	CASSFRGYNEQFF
TRBV28	few	-	TRBJ1-5	TGTGCCAGCAGTTTGACCAGGGGCGAGGGTCAGCCCCAGCATTTT	CASSLTRGEGQPQHF
TRBV12-3/TRBV12-4	-	-	TRBJ2-7	TGTGCCAGCAGTTCCGATTTTAGCCCATACGAGCAGTACTTC	CASSSDFSPYEQYF
TRBV7-8	-	TRBD2	TRBJ2-1	TGTGCCAGCAGCTTCCGGGTAGCGGGGGGAATCAATGAGCAGTTCTTC	CASSFRVAGGINEQFF
TRBV6-5	few	TRBD1	TRBJ1-1	TGTGCCAGCAGCCCAGGGGGCGCGGGGAACACTGAAGCTTTCTTT	CASSPGGAGNTEAFF
TRBV29-1	few	TRBD1	TRBJ2-4	TGCAGCGTTGAAGACACAGGGGATGTAGCCAAAAACATTCAGTACTTC	CSVEDTGDVAKNIQYF
TRBV24-1	few	-	TRBJ2-5	TGTGCCACCAGTGATCAGGGGCTGGCGTACTTC	CATSDQGLAYF
TRBV6-2/TRBV6-3	-	-	TRBJ1-2	TGTGCCAGCACTATCGGATCGGGAGGCTACACCTTC	CASTIGSGGYTF
TRBV11-2	-	-	TRBJ2-7	TGTGCCAGCAGCTTAGGACTCCACTACGAGCAGTACTTC	CASSLGLHYEQYF
TRBV20-1	-	-	TRBJ2-1	TGCAGTGCTCTTGGACCCATCAGCCCGCTCAATGAGCAGTTCTTC	CSALGPISPLNEQFF
TRBV7-2	-	-	TRBJ2-5	TGTGCCAGCAGCTTAGATGGCCTAGCGAAAGAGACCCAGTACTTC	CASSLDGLAKETQYF
TRBV11-1	-	-	TRBJ1-2	TGTGCCAGCAGCTACGCCGTGGGGAACTATGGCTACACCTTC	CASSYAVGNYGYTF
TRBV4-2	few	-	TRBJ1-5	TGTGCCAGCAGCCAAGAATGGTTAGGTGCTAATAGCAATCAGCCCCAGCATTTT	CASSQEWLGANSNQPQHF
TRBV25-1	many	-	TRBJ1-1	TGTGCCAGCAGTCGGGGGTCTGAAGCTTTCTTT	CASSRGSEAFF
TRBV7-2	few	TRBD1	TRBJ2-5	TGTGCCAGCAGCTTAGGGGACAGAATCTTCCAAGAGACCCAGTACTTC	CASSLGDRIFQETQYF
TRBV4-3	-	-	TRBJ1-1	TGCGCCAGCAGCCAAGATATCGACGAAATGAACACTGAAGCTTTCTTT	CASSQDIDEMNTEAFF
TRBV12-3/TRBV12-4	-	-	TRBJ2-4	TGTGCCAGCAGTTTGGTTCGCGGGACCCTTGGGGAAAACATTCAGTACTTC	CASSLVRGTLGENIQYF
TRBV29-1	-	TRBD1	TRBJ2-2	TGCAGCGTTATGGGTTTCGAGGGACAGGGGGCGTCGAGGACCGGGGAGCTGTTTTTT	CSVMGFEGQGASRTGELFF
TRBV6-5	-	-	TRBJ2-1	TGTGCCAGCAGTTACCGACAGGGGAGGGGTGGAAATGAGCAGTTCTTC	CASSYRQGRGGNEQFF
TRBV6-2/TRBV6-3	few	TRBD2	TRBJ2-5	TGTGCCAGCAGTTACGGCGGGGGGCCAGGAGAGACCCAGTACTTC	CASSYGGGPGETQYF
TRBV12-3/TRBV12-4	-	-	TRBJ2-1	TGTGCCAGCAGTTTTCTAATTGGGGGGCTCTCCTACAATGAGCAGTTCTTC	CASSFLIGGLSYNEQFF
TRBV29-1	few	TRBD1	TRBJ1-1	TGCAGCGTTGCCGACAGGGGAGCTTTCTTT	CSVADRGAFF
TRBV28	-	-	TRBJ1-1	TGTGCCATCGGAGGGTCGGGGGTTAACACTGAAGCTTTCTTT	CAIGGSGVNTEAFF
TRBV5-5	-	TRBD2	TRBJ2-1	TGTGCCAGCAGCTCCCTGAGCGGGGGGGCCACAAATGAGCAGTTCTTC	CASSSLSGGATNEQFF
TRBV5-1	-	-	TRBJ2-7	TGCGCCAGCAGCAAAGGGACAAGCTCCTACGAGCAGTACTTC	CASSKGTSSYEQYF
TRBV19	-	-	TRBJ2-1	TGTGCCAGTCAGTTCGATGGGACTGATTACAATGAGCAGTTCTTC	CASQFDGTDYNEQFF
TRBV6-2/TRBV6-3	-	-	TRBJ1-6	TGTGCCAGCAGTTACGGACAGCTTTTGTATAATTCACCCCTCCACTTT	CASSYGQLLYNSPLHF
TRBV7-9	few	TRBD2	TRBJ2-1	TGTGCCAGCAGCTGGAATAGCGGGAGGGCCCTCGATGAGCAGTTCTTC	CASSWNSGRALDEQFF
TRBV3-1	-	-	TRBJ1-1	TGTGCCAGCAGCCTTGACAGGTCCGTTAAAGAAGCTTTCTTT	CASSLDRSVKEAFF
TRBV20-1	few	TRBD2	TRBJ2-1	TGCAGTGCTGGAGGCCTAGCGGGAGACTATGAGCAGCTCTTC	CSAGGLAGDYEQLF
TRBV18	-	-	TRBJ2-7	TGTGCCAGCTCACCTGAAGAGGAGGGACAGCGGGACTACGAGCAGTACTTC	CASSPEEEGQRDYEQYF
TRBV9	few	TRBD2	TRBJ2-1	TGTGCCAGCAGCGTAGATTGGGGGGGCTCCTACAATGAGCAGTTCTTC	CASSVDWGGSYNEQFF
TRBV4-3	-	-	TRBJ2-2	TGCGCCAGCAGCCAAGAACAGCCCGGGGAGCTGTTTTTT	CASSQEQPGELFF